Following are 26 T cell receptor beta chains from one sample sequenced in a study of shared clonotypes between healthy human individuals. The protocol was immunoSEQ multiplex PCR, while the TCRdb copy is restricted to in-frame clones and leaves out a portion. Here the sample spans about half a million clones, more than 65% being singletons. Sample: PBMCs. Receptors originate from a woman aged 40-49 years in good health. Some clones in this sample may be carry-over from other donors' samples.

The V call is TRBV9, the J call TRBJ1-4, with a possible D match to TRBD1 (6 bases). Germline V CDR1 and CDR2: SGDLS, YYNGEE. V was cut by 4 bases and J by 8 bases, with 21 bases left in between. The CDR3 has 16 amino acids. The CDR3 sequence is CASSTPRGGGHEKLFF. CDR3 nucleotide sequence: TGTGCCAGCAGCACACCCAGGGGAGGGGGGCACGAAAAACTGTTTTTT.

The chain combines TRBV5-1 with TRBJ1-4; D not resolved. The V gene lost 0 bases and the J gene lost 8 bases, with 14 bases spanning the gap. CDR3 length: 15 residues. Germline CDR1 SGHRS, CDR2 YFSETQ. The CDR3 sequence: CASSLEGAHREKLFF. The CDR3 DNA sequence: TGCGCCAGCAGCTTGGAGGGTGCCCACAGAGAAAAACTGTTTTTT.

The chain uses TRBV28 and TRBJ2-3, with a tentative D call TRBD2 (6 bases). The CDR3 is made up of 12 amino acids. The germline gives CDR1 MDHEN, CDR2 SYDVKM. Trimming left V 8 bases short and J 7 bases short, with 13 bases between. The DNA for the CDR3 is TGTGCCAGCGGGGGACTGCCGAATACGCAGTATTTT. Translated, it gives CASGGLPNTQYF.

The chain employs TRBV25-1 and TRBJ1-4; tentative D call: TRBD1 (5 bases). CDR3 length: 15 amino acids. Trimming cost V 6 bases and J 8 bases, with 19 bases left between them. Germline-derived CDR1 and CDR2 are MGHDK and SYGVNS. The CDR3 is CASRTGDYTDEKLFF. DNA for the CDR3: TGTGCCAGCAGGACGGGGGACTATACCGACGAAAAACTGTTTTTT. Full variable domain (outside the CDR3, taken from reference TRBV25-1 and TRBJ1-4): EADIYQTPRYLVIGTGKKITLECSQTMGHDKMYWYQQDPGMELHLIHYSYGVNSTEKGDLSSESTVSRIRTEHFPLTLESARPSHTSQYLCASRTGDYTDEKLFFGSGTQLSVL.

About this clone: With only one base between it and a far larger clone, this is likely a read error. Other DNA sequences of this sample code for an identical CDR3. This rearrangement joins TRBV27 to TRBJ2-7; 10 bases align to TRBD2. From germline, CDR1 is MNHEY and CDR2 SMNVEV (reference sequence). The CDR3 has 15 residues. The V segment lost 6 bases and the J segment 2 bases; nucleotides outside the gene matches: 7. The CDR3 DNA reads TGTGCCAGCAGCTTGAAGCGGGAGGGCCCCTACGAGCAGTACTTC. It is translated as CASSLKREGPYEQYF.

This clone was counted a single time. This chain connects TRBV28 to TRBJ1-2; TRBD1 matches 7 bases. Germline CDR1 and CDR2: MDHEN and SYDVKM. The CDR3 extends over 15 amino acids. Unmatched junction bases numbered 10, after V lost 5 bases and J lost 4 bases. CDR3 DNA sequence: TGTGCCAGCAGTACAGGGGCGGCTGGGCCCTATGGCTACACCTTC. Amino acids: CASSTGAAGPYGYTF.

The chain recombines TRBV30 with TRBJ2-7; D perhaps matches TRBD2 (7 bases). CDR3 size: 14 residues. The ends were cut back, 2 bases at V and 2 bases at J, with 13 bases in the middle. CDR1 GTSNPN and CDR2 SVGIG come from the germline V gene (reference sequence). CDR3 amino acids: CAWSRGGIAYEQYF. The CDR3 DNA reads TGTGCCTGGAGTAGGGGGGGCATAGCCTACGAGCAGTACTTC.

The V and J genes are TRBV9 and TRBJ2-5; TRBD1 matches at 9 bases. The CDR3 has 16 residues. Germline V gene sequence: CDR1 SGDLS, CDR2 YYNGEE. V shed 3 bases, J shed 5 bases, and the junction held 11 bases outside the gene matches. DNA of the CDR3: TGTGCCAGCAGCGACCCCGGGACAGGGCGTCGGGAGACCCAGTACTTC. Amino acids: CASSDPGTGRRETQYF.

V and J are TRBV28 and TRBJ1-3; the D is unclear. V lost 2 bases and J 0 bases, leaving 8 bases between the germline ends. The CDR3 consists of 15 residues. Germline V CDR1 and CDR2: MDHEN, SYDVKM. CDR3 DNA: TGTGCCAGCAGTTTAGTCCGAAGCTCTGGAAACACCATATATTTT. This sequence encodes CASSLVRSSGNTIYF.

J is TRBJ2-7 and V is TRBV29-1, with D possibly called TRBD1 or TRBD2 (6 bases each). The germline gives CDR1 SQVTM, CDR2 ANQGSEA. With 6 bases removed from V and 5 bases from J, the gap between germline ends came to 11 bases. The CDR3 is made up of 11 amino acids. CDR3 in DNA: TGCAGCGTGGTCGGGGGCAACGAGCAGTACTTC. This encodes CSVVGGNEQYF.

CDR3 sequence reads: CASSPVGRTNYGYTF. Written as DNA, the CDR3 is TGTGCCAGCAGCCCGGTGGGTCGGACTAACTATGGCTACACCTTC. The chain has TRBV5-8 and TRBJ1-2; D is unclear. The CDR3 loop spans 15 amino acids. Germline loops: CDR1 SGHTS, CDR2 YDEGEE. Trimming took 4 bases from V and 0 from J, leaving 13 bases between them.

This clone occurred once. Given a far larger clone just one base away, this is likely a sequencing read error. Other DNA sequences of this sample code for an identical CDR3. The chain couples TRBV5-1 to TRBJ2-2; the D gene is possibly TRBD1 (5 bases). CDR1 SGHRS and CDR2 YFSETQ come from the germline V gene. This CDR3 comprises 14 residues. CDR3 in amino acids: CASSLAQAYGELFF. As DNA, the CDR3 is TGCGCCAGTAGCTTAGCACAGGCCTACGGGGAGCTGTTTTTT.

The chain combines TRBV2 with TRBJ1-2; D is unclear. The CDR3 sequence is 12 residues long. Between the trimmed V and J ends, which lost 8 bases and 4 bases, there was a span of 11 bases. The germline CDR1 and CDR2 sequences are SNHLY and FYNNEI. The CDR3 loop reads CASCIELYGYTF. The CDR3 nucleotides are TGTGCCAGCTGCATTGAACTCTATGGCTACACCTTC.

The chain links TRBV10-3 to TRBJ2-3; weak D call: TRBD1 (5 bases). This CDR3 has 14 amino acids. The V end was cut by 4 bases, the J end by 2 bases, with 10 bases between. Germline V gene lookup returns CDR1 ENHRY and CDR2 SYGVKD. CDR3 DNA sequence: TGTGCCATCAGTGTGGGCAGGGACACAGATACGCAGTATTTT. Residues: CAISVGRDTDTQYF.

The CDR3 spells CASSFLAEYQETQYF. DNA of the CDR3: TGTGCCAGCAGTTTCCTAGCGGAATACCAAGAGACCCAGTACTTC. The chain has TRBV27 and TRBJ2-5, with 7 bases lining up with TRBD2. CDR1 is MNHEY and CDR2 is SMNVEV in the germline V gene (reference sequence). The CDR3 contains 15 residues. V was clipped by 3 bases and J by 0 bases; unmatched bases: 4.

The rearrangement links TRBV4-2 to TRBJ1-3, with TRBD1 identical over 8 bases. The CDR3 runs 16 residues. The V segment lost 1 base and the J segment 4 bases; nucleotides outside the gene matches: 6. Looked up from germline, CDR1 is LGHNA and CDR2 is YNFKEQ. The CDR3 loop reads CASSQAPGGTGNTIYF. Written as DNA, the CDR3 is TGTGCCAGCAGCCAAGCTCCAGGGGGCACGGGAAACACCATATATTTT.

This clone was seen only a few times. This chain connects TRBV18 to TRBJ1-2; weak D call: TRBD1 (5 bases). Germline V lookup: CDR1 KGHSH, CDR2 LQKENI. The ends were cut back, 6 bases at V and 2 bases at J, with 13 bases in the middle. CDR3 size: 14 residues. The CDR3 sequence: CASSQGFSNYGYTF. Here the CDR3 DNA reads TGTGCCAGCTCCCAGGGTTTTTCGAACTATGGCTACACCTTC.

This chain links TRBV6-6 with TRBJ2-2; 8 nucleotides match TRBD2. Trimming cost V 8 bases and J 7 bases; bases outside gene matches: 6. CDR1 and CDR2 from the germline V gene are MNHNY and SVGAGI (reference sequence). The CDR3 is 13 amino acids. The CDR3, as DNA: TGTGCCAGCGGCCCCAGCGGGAGCGGGGAGCTGTTTTTT. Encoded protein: CASGPSGSGELFF.

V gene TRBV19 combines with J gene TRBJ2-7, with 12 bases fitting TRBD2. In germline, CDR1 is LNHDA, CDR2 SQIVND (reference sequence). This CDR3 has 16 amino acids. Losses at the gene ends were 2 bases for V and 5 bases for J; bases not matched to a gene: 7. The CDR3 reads CASSIPRLAGDDEQYF. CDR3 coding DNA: TGTGCCAGTAGTATACCGCGACTAGCGGGAGACGACGAGCAGTACTTC.

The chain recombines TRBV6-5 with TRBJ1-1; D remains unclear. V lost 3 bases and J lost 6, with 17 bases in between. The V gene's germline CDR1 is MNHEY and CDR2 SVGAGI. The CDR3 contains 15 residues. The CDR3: CASSYRLRVKAEAFF. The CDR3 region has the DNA TGTGCCAGCAGTTATCGGCTTCGGGTTAAGGCTGAAGCTTTCTTT.

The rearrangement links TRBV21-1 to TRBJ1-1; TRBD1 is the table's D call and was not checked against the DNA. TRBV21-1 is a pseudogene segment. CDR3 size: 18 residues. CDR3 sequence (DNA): TGTGCCAGCAGCACCTTCTCCTCAGGACAGATATATGTTACAGAAGCTTTCTTT. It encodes CASSTFSSGQIYVTEAFF.

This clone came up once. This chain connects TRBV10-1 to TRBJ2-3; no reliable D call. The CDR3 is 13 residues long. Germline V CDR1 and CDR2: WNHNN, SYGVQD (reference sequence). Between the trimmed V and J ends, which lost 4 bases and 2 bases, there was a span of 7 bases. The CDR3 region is CASSVGYTDTQYF. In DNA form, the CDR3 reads TGCGCCAGCAGTGTGGGATACACAGATACGCAGTATTTT.

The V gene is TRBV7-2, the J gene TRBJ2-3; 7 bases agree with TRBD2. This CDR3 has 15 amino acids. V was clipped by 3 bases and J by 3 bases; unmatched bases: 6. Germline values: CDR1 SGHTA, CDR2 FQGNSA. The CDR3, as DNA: TGTGCCAGCAGCTTGAGCGCTAGCGGTACAGATACGCAGTATTTT. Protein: CASSLSASGTDTQYF.

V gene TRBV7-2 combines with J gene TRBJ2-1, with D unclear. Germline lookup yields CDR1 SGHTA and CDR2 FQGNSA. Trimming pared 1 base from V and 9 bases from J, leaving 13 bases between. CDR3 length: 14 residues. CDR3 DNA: TGTGCCAGCAGCTTAGAGACGCAGGCGGCTGAGCAGTTCTTC. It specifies CASSLETQAAEQFF. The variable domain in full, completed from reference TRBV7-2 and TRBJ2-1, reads GAGVSQSPSNKVTEKGKDVELRCDPISGHTALYWYRQSLGQGLEFLIYFQGNSAPDKSGLPSDRFSAERTGGSVSTLTIQRTQQEDSAVYLCASSLETQAAEQFFGPGTRLTVL.

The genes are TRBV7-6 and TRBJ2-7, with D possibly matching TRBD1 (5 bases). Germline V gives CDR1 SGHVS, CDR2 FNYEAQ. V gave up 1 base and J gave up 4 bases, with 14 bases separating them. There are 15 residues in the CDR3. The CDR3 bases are TGTGCCAGCAGCTTAGATAGCCTGACAGAATACGAGCAGTACTTC. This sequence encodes CASSLDSLTEYEQYF.

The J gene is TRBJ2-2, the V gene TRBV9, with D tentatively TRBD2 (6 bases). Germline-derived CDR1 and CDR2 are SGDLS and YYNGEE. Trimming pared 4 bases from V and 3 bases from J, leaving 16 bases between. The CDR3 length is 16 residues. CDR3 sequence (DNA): TGTGCCAGCAGCCCTCAGGGTCGCGGGGACACCGGGGAGCTGTTTTTT. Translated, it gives CASSPQGRGDTGELFF.